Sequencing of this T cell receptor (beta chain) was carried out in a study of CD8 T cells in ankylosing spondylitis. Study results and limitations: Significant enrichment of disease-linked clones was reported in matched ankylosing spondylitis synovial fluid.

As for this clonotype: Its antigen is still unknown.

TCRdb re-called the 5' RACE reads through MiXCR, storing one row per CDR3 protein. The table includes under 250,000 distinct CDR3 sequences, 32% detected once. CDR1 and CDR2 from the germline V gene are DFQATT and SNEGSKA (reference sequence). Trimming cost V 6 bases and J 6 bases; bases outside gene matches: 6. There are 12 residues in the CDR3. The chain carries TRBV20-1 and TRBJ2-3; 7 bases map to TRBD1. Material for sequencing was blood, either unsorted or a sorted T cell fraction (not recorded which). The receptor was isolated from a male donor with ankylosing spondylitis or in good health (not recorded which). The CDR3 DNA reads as TGCAGTGCATCGGGACAGTTGGATACGCAGTATTTT. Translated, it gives CSASGQLDTQYF.